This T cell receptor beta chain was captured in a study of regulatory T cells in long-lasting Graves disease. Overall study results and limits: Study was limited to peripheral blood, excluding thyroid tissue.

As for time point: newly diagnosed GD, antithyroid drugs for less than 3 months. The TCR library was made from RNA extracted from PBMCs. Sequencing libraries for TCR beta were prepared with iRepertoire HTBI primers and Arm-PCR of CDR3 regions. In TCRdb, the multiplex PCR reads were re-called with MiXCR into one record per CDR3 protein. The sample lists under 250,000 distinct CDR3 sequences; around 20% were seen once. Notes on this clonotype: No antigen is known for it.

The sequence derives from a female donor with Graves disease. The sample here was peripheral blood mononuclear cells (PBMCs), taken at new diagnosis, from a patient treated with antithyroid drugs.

This CDR3 is CASSLTGDNEQFF. As DNA, the CDR3 is TGTGCCAGCAGCTTAACAGGGGACAATGAGCAGTTCTTC. The chain recombines TRBV7-3 with TRBJ2-1, with D perhaps matching TRBD1 (5 bases). The CDR3 has 13 residues. Trimming took 0 bases from V and 5 from J, leaving 5 bases between them. From germline, CDR1 is SGHTA and CDR2 FQGTGA.